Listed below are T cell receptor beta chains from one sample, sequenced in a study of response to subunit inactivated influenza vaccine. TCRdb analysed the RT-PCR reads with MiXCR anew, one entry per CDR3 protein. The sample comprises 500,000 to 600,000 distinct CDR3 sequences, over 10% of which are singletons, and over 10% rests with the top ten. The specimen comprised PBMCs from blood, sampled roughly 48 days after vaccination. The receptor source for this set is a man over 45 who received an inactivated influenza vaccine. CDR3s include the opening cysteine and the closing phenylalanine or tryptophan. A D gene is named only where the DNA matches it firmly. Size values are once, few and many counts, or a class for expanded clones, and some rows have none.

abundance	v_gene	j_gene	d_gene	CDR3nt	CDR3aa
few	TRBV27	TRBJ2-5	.	TGTGCCAGCAGTTTTAAAATTTCTGGGACCCAGTACTTC	CASSFKISGTQYF
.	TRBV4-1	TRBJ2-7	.	TGCGCCAGCAGCCAAGAGACAGGCTACGAGCAGTACTTC	CASSQETGYEQYF
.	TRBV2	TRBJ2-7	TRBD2	TGTGCCAGCAGTGAAGAAGCGGGGGGCTACGAGCAGTACTTC	CASSEEAGGYEQYF
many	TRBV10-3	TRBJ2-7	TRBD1	TGTGCCATCAATCCAGGACAGGGTTCCTACGAGCAGTACTTC	CAINPGQGSYEQYF
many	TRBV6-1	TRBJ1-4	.	TGTGCCAGCAGCCGCTCTGCAACTAATGAAAAACTGTTTTTT	CASSRSATNEKLFF
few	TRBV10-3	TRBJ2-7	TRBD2	TGTGCCATCATTGCGGGAGAGGGCTACGAGCAGTACTTC	CAIIAGEGYEQYF
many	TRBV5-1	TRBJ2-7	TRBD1	TGCGCCAGCAGCTTCGGACAGGGACCTACAGAGCAGTACTTC	CASSFGQGPTEQYF
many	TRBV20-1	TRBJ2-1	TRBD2	TGCAGTGCTAGTTCCGCGGGGGGCCCAAAATACAATGAGCAGTTCTTC	CSASSAGGPKYNEQFF
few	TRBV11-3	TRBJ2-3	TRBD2	TGTGCCAGCAGCCACGGACTAGCGGGGAGCACAGATACGCAGTATTTT	CASSHGLAGSTDTQYF
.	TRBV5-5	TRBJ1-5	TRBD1	TGTGCCAGCAGCTGGACAGGGGAACAGCCCCAGCATTTT	CASSWTGEQPQHF
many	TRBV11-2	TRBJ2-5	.	TGTGCCAGCAGCTTGGAGGGACAGACCCAGTACTTC	CASSLEGQTQYF
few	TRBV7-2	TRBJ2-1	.	TGTGCCAGCAGCGGTTTAGGGAATTTGGCTACCAATGAGCAGTTCTTC	CASSGLGNLATNEQFF
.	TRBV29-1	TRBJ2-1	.	TGCAGCGTCCGACAGGAGAATGACAATGAGCAGTTCTTC	CSVRQENDNEQFF
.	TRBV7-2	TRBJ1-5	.	TGTGCCAGCAGCTCCGACCGGACAGTAGCTGGGCCCCAGCATTTT	CASSSDRTVAGPQHF
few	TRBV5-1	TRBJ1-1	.	TGCGCCAGCAGCTTGTTAGTTGGGACCAGTCGGAACACTGAAGCTTTCTTT	CASSLLVGTSRNTEAFF
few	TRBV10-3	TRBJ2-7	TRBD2	TGTGCCGCAACGTCGGGACTAGCGGGAGACGGCTACGAGCAGTACTTC	CAATSGLAGDGYEQYF
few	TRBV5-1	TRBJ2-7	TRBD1	TGCGCCAGCAGCTTACCGGGACAGAACTACGAGCAGTACTTC	CASSLPGQNYEQYF
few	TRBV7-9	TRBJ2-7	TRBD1	TGTGCCAGCAGCTTGGCGGCGGGACAGGGAGGCTACGAGCAGTACTTC	CASSLAAGQGGYEQYF
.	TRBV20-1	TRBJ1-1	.	TGCAGTGCTACAGACGAGAACACTGAAGCTTTCTTT	CSATDENTEAFF
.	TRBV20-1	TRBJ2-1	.	TGCAGTGCCCCAGGGTTCATGCACAATGAGCAGTTCTTC	CSAPGFMHNEQFF
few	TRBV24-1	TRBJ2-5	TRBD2	TGTGCCACCAGTGATCCCCTAGCGGGGGGGCGGCAAGAGACCCAGTACTTC	CATSDPLAGGRQETQYF
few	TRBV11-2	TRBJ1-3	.	TGTGCCAGCAGCTTTGGTCGGAGCTCTGGAAACACCATATATTTT	CASSFGRSSGNTIYF
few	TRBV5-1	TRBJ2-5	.	TGCGCCAGCAGGATGGGATCGAGTGGAGAGACCCAGTACTTC	CASRMGSSGETQYF
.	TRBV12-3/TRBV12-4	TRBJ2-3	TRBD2	TGTGCCAGCAGTTTCCCCGGGGGGGTGCCAGATACGCAGTATTTT	CASSFPGGVPDTQYF
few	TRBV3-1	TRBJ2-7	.	TGTGCCAGCAGCCAAGTAAGCCTCCACGAGCAGTACTTC	CASSQVSLHEQYF
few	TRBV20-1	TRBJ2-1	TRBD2	TGCAGTGCTAGCGGGGGGGCCTTGAAGCAGTTCTTC	CSASGGALKQFF
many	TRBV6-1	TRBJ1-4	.	TGTGCCAGCAGTCGGGATCGGGGGCATGAAAAACTGTTTTTT	CASSRDRGHEKLFF
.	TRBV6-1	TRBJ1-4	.	TGTGCCAGCAGTGAATTAGACAGGTCAAATGAAAAACTGTTTTTT	CASSELDRSNEKLFF
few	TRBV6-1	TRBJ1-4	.	TGTGCCAGCAGTGAACAGCCAAATGAAAAACTGTTTTTT	CASSEQPNEKLFF